These 13 T cell receptor beta chains share one sample of origin, sequenced in a study of T cell responses to AZD1222 COVID-19 vaccine. Sequencing was performed with immunoSEQ multiplex PCR; in TCRdb, only in-frame clones are kept and a portion is missing. Seen here are around 88,000 clones, roughly nine tenths observed once, and the top ten hold around 6.7%. The specimen comprised peripheral blood, sampled on day 0 of AZD1222 vaccination. The source of these receptors is an adult in good health.

V usage is TRBV6-4 and J usage is TRBJ2-3, with TRBD2 matching over 7 bases. The CDR3 covers 15 residues. Germline V gives CDR1 MRHNA, CDR2 SNTAGT. The ends lost 0 bases at V and 4 bases at J; junction bases unmatched: 4. CDR3: CASSDSNGGSDTQYF. CDR3 sequence (DNA): TGTGCCAGCAGTGACTCCAACGGGGGGTCAGATACGCAGTATTTT.

The V call is TRBV11-3, the J call TRBJ2-7; D remains unclear. The CDR3 is made up of 14 amino acids. Germline V gene data show CDR1 as SGHNT and CDR2 as YENEEA. The germline V and J ends were trimmed by 1 base and 6 bases, with 13 bases remaining between them. CDR3 region: CASSLARGSLEQYF. CDR3 nucleotides: TGTGCCAGCAGCTTAGCTCGAGGTTCGCTCGAGCAGTACTTC. Full variable domain (rest looked up from reference TRBV11-3 and TRBJ2-7): EAGVVQSPRYKIIEKKQPVAFWCNPISGHNTLYWYLQNLGQGPELLIRYENEEAVDDSQLPKDRFSAERLKGVDSTLKIQPAELGDSAVYLCASSLARGSLEQYFGPGTRLTVT.

The chain links TRBV12-3 or TRBV12-4 to TRBJ2-1, with 9 bases aligning to TRBD2. V dropped 6 bases and J dropped 9; count of bases not matched to a gene: 6. This CDR3 spans 13 amino acids. The CDR3 spells CASSPRAGGEQFF. CDR3 nucleotides: TGTGCCAGCAGCCCGAGAGCGGGAGGTGAGCAGTTCTTC.

This sequence joins TRBV28 and TRBJ1-5; D unclear. The CDR3 length is 12 residues. Germline values: CDR1 MDHEN, CDR2 SYDVKM. V was shortened by 7 bases and J by 3 bases, with 7 bases between the two germline ends. DNA of the CDR3: TGTGCCAGCACCCTGAACAATCAGCCCCAGCATTTT. As protein: CASTLNNQPQHF.

The V gene is TRBV25-1, the J gene TRBJ1-1, with 9 positions matching TRBD1. Germline CDR1 MGHDK, CDR2 SYGVNS. The CDR3 length is 15 residues. Losses at the gene ends were 3 bases for V and 3 bases for J; bases not matched to a gene: 5. In nucleotides, the CDR3 is TGTGCCAGCAGTGACGACAGGGGGTGGTACACTGAAGCTTTCTTT. Its protein product is CASSDDRGWYTEAFF.

The chain couples TRBV28 to TRBJ1-2, with a possible D match to TRBD1 (6 bases). V lost 6 bases, J lost 6 bases, and 14 bases lay in between. This CDR3 region has 13 residues. Germline loops: CDR1 MDHEN, CDR2 SYDVKM. The CDR3, as DNA: TGTGCCAGCAGAAAACAGGGAGGGCATGGCTACACCTTC. Amino acids: CASRKQGGHGYTF.

The CDR3 here is CAWIAPAGGYYGYTF. The CDR3 DNA follows: TGTGCCTGGATCGCCCCTGCAGGGGGGTACTATGGCTACACCTTC. The chain uses TRBV30 and TRBJ1-2; 7 bases line up with TRBD1. Germline lookup yields CDR1 GTSNPN and CDR2 SVGIG (reference sequence). The junction had 11 bases not matched to a gene; V was cut back by 4 bases and J by 3 bases. This CDR3 contains 15 residues.

V is TRBV2 and J is TRBJ1-2; D gene unclear. The CDR3 totals 14 residues. V was shortened by 7 bases and J by 4 bases, with 16 bases between the two germline ends. Germline V gene lookup returns CDR1 SNHLY and CDR2 FYNNEI. The CDR3 sequence is CASIQQPLSYGYTF. The CDR3 DNA sequence: TGTGCCAGCATTCAACAGCCTCTCTCCTATGGCTACACCTTC.

The chain couples TRBV19 to TRBJ2-1, with 11 bases aligning to TRBD2. This CDR3 comprises 16 residues. The V and J ends lost 4 bases and 7 bases, in that order; junction bases with no gene match: 9. Germline loops: CDR1 LNHDA, CDR2 SQIVND (reference sequence). CDR3 protein: CASSTRLAGMRNEQFF. Written as DNA, the CDR3 is TGTGCCAGTAGTACCCGACTAGCGGGAATGAGGAATGAGCAGTTCTTC.

This rearrangement joins TRBV3-1 (or the pseudogene TRBV3-2) to TRBJ1-4; possible D gene TRBD1, 6 bases. V gave up 4 bases and J gave up 8 bases, with 17 bases separating them. Germline assignment: CDR1 LGHDT and CDR2 YNNKEL (reference sequence). This CDR3 has 15 residues. The CDR3 region has the DNA TGTGCCAGCAGCCGAACAGGGTCTCAAAAGGAAAAACTGTTTTTT. Its translation is CASSRTGSQKEKLFF.

V usage is TRBV9 and J usage is TRBJ1-2, with D possibly TRBD1 on 6 matching bases. This CDR3 contains 15 residues. Trimming took off 0 bases at V and 8 bases at J, with 17 bases between the two ends. The germline CDR1 and CDR2 sequences are SGDLS and YYNGEE. The CDR3 coding sequence is TGTGCCAGCAGCGTAGGCAGGACAGCCCAGGGAGGCTACACCTTC. Amino acid sequence: CASSVGRTAQGGYTF.

The J gene is TRBJ1-2, the V gene TRBV25-1, with 8 bases identical to TRBD1. The germline gives CDR1 MGHDK, CDR2 SYGVNS. This CDR3 contains 15 residues. The J segment lost 6 bases and the V segment lost 2 bases, leaving 8 bases of the junction unmatched. The CDR3: CASSERLQGADGYTF. As DNA, the CDR3 is TGTGCCAGCAGTGAACGCTTGCAGGGGGCTGATGGCTACACCTTC.

The rearrangement links TRBV7-6 to TRBJ1-4; D uncertain. V was pared by 0 bases and J by 3 bases, with 11 bases between. The CDR3 loop spans 16 amino acids. From germline, CDR1 is SGHVS and CDR2 FNYEAQ. The CDR3 region has the DNA TGTGCCAGCAGCTTAGCGTCGACTGAGCCTAATGAAAAACTGTTTTTT. Protein sequence: CASSLASTEPNEKLFF.